This is a list of T cell receptor beta chains from one sample in a study of T cells in Graves' hyperthyroidism and ophthalmopathy. TCRdb analysed the multiplex PCR reads with MiXCR anew, one entry per CDR3 protein. In the table there are around 300,000 distinct CDR3 sequences, about 20% of which are singletons. Source material: blood. All receptors come from a man aged 25-45 years with Graves' ophthalmopathy. CDR3s include the opening cysteine and the closing phenylalanine or tryptophan. A D gene is named only where the DNA matches it firmly. Clone size is stated in some rows and not others, as once, few, many or a class when expanded.

J gene | V gene | clone size | D gene | CDR3 DNA | CDR3 protein
TRBJ1-1 | TRBV18 | many | TRBD1 | TGTGCCAGCTCACCAACAGGGGGTAACACTGAAGCTTTCTTT | CASSPTGGNTEAFF
TRBJ2-2 | TRBV18 | few | TRBD2 | TGTGCCAGCTCACCAATGCTAGCGGGATCCACCGGGGAGCTGTTTTTT | CASSPMLAGSTGELFF
TRBJ2-1 | TRBV28 | many | - | TGTGCCAGCATGATAGGGGGACGGGTCAATGAGCAGTTCTTC | CASMIGGRVNEQFF
TRBJ2-1 | TRBV6-1 | - | - | TGTGCCAGCAGCCGTAGCAGTAATGAGCAGTTCTTC | CASSRSSNEQFF
TRBJ2-2 | TRBV11-2 | many | - | TGTGCCAGCACCCACGACCAGTGGGGCAGGTTGAACACCGGGGAGCTGTTTTTT | CASTHDQWGRLNTGELFF
TRBJ2-1 | TRBV5-5 | - | - | TGTGCCACCAGAATAGCGGTCTCCTACAATGAGCAGTTCTTC | CATRIAVSYNEQFF
TRBJ2-1 | TRBV2 | many | TRBD2 | TGTGCCAGCAGTGGGCCAACTAGCGGGAGAGTTCCGGATGAGCAGTTCTTC | CASSGPTSGRVPDEQFF
TRBJ1-1 | TRBV6-2/TRBV6-3 | - | - | TGTGCCAGCACTACGGCGGGGAGGAACACTGAAGCTTTCTTT | CASTTAGRNTEAFF
TRBJ2-7 | TRBV19 | - | - | TGTGCCAGTAGTATAGGGGTGATGTACGAGCAGTACTTC | CASSIGVMYEQYF
TRBJ1-2 | TRBV9 | - | - | TGTGCCAGCAGCGCCGAGACACGCTATGGCTACACCTTC | CASSAETRYGYTF
TRBJ1-2 | TRBV28 | many | TRBD1 | TGTGCCAGCAGTTTTCTCGACAGGGATCAAGGCTACACCTTC | CASSFLDRDQGYTF
TRBJ1-1 | TRBV2 | - | - | TGTGCCAGCAGTGAAGTGACAGGTGGCTTGGAAGCTTTCTTT | CASSEVTGGLEAFF
TRBJ2-3 | TRBV28 | many | - | TGTGCCAGCAGTTCCCCTAGCGCTGCGTTCCATACGCAGTATTTT | CASSSPSAAFHTQYF
TRBJ2-2 | TRBV24-1 | few | TRBD1 | TGTGCCACCAGTGATTTGCGGTCCAGACAGGGGCTCCCCGGGGAGCTGTTTTTT | CATSDLRSRQGLPGELFF
TRBJ1-1 | TRBV10-3 | - | - | TGTGCCATCAGGGCCGGGGCGAACACTGAAGCTTTCTTT | CAIRAGANTEAFF
TRBJ2-1 | TRBV20-1 | few | - | TGCAGTGCTAGCCGTTTAACAAGCGATGAGCAGTTCTTC | CSASRLTSDEQFF
TRBJ2-7 | TRBV24-1 | - | - | TGTGCCACCAGTGATGAGGAGGAGCAGTACTTC | CATSDEEEQYF
TRBJ1-5 | TRBV20-1 | - | - | TGCAGTGCTAGAGATCTCGTAGGGAATCAGCCCCAGCATTTT | CSARDLVGNQPQHF
TRBJ2-2 | TRBV3-1 | - | - | TGTGCCAGCAGCCAATACAGCAACACCGGGGGGCTGTTTTTT | CASSQYSNTGGLFF
TRBJ2-2 | TRBV19 | few | TRBD1 | TGTGCCAGTAGACAGGGGGCGCGGACCGGGGAGCTGTTTTTT | CASRQGARTGELFF